This TCR beta chain was profiled in a study of siplizumab effects on memory and regulatory T cells. Study-wide points: Neither a naive nor a memory phenotype was assignable to roughly 80-95% of proliferating CD4+ or CD8+ clones. In siplizumab conditions, mappable alloreactive CD4+ clones averaged 68.8% Treg-derived, against about 27% in controls.

Of note for this clone: Its antigen is unidentified.

Trimming left V 1 base short and J 3 bases short, with 11 bases between. Germline V gene data show CDR1 as SGHNT and CDR2 as YYREEE (reference sequence). This CDR3 comprises 14 residues. Sequencing was performed with immunoSEQ multiplex PCR; in TCRdb, only in-frame clones are kept and a portion is missing. The table has more than 95,000 clones, approximately 94% seen once. Sequences were obtained from non-Treg CD4+ T cells sorted from blood. The origin of this receptor is a human donor in good health. The V gene is TRBV5-4, the J gene TRBJ2-7; perhaps D is TRBD1 or TRBD2 (6 bases each). CDR3 protein: CASSLRGGRYEQYF. Here the CDR3 DNA reads TGTGCCAGCAGCTTGAGAGGGGGGCGCTACGAGCAGTACTTC.